This passage covers 17 T cell receptor beta chains from one sample sequenced in a study of blood T cell repertoires in COVID-19. Generated by immunoSEQ multiplex PCR, the TCRdb table keeps only in-frame clones and is missing some. The table lists about 120,000 clones, 90% of them singletons. Sequenced: peripheral blood. The origin of the receptors is a human donor with active COVID-19. The donor label of this sample is uncertain.

In this sample, this clone turned up once. The chain joins TRBV27 to TRBJ1-1; TRBD1 aligns across 7 bases. The CDR3 runs to 15 residues. V trimming: 8 bases; J trimming: 1 base; junction bases outside the gene matches: 10. CDR1 and CDR2 from the germline V gene are MNHEY and SMNVEV (reference sequence). The CDR3 is CASGNGGGQNTEAFF. In nucleotides, the CDR3 is TGTGCCAGCGGCAACGGAGGGGGCCAGAACACTGAAGCTTTCTTT.

The CDR3 loop reads CASTRLAGELYEQYF. The CDR3 DNA follows: TGTGCCAGCACCCGACTAGCGGGGGAACTCTACGAGCAGTACTTC. The V and J genes are TRBV18 and TRBJ2-7; 12 positions agree with TRBD2. Trimming took 8 bases from V and 3 from J; bases not matched to a gene: 8. From germline, CDR1 is KGHSH and CDR2 LQKENI. The CDR3 spans 15 residues.

The J gene is TRBJ1-5, the V gene TRBV6-5; D remains unclear. V lost 5 bases and J lost 0, with 8 bases in between. The CDR3 is 14 amino acids. The germline V gene has CDR1 MNHEY and CDR2 SVGAGI. CDR3 coding DNA: TGTGCCAGCAGTAGCCAAAATAGCAATCAGCCCCAGCATTTT. It is translated as CASSSQNSNQPQHF.

The chain joins TRBV19 to TRBJ1-5; 12 bases fit TRBD1. Germline values: CDR1 LNHDA, CDR2 SQIVND (reference sequence). This CDR3 is built from 16 residues. Trimming removed 2 bases from V and 6 bases from J; junction bases left unmatched: 5. CDR3 coding DNA: TGTGCCAGTAGTATACCGGGACAGGGGGCGCGTCAGCCCCAGCATTTT. It yields the protein CASSIPGQGARQPQHF.

The chain recombines TRBV27 with TRBJ1-6; 7 bases fit TRBD1. In germline, CDR1 is MNHEY, CDR2 SMNVEV (reference sequence). The CDR3 consists of 14 residues. V lost 6 bases, J lost 9 bases, and 8 bases stayed unmatched. CDR3 nucleotides: TGTGCCAGCAGAACACAGGGGTTCGGTTCACCCCTCCACTTT. Translated: CASRTQGFGSPLHF.

The chain carries TRBV2 and TRBJ2-2; 8 nucleotides agree with TRBD2. Germline V lookup: CDR1 SNHLY, CDR2 FYNNEI. The CDR3 totals 17 residues. V lost 3 bases and J lost 6; bases outside the gene matches: 12. The CDR3: CASSDPRTSLGSGELFF. The CDR3 coding sequence is TGTGCCAGCAGTGACCCCCGGACTAGCCTGGGGTCCGGGGAGCTGTTTTTT.

V and J are TRBV5-1 and TRBJ2-1; 10 bases align to TRBD2. Trimming removed 0 bases from V and 6 bases from J; junction bases left unmatched: 6. The CDR3 is 16 residues long. Per germline, CDR1 SGHRS and CDR2 YFSETQ. CDR3 loop: CASSLVASGGANEQFF. Here the CDR3 DNA reads TGCGCCAGCAGCTTGGTTGCCAGCGGGGGGGCCAATGAGCAGTTCTTC.

CDR3 nucleotides: TGTGCCAGCAGTTACTTATACGAGCAGTACTTC. Translating it yields CASSYLYEQYF. The gene calls are TRBV6-2 or TRBV6-3 and TRBJ2-7, with D unclear. Germline V gene sequence: CDR1 MNHEY, CDR2 SVGEGT. The CDR3 loop spans 11 amino acids. Trimming removed 1 base at V and 4 bases at J, with 2 bases between.

The V and J genes are TRBV27 and TRBJ1-2; 10 bases are a match to TRBD1. The germline V gene encodes CDR1 MNHEY and CDR2 SMNVEV (reference sequence). This CDR3 is built from 14 residues. V shed 2 bases and J 7 bases; nucleotides not matched to a gene: 4. The CDR3 loop reads CASSLDRGLTGYTF. In DNA, the CDR3 is TGTGCCAGCAGTTTAGACAGGGGGCTAACTGGCTACACCTTC.

The chain recombines TRBV4-1 with TRBJ2-7; the match to TRBD2 covers 12 bases. The CDR3 is 16 amino acids. CDR1 is MGHRA and CDR2 is YSYEKL in the germline V gene. J lost 7 bases, V lost 6 bases, and 13 bases had no gene match. CDR3 sequence reads: CASSRTSGGTLQEQYF. In DNA form, the CDR3 reads TGCGCCAGCAGTCGCACTAGCGGGGGGACCTTACAAGAGCAGTACTTC.

V usage is TRBV18 and J usage is TRBJ1-3; D unresolved. The CDR3 loop spans 15 amino acids. V lost 2 bases to trimming and J lost 0 bases, with 8 bases between them. Per germline, CDR1 KGHSH and CDR2 LQKENI. The CDR3 region has the DNA TGTGCCAGCTCACCAGATCACTCCTCTGGAAACACCATATATTTT. Translating gives CASSPDHSSGNTIYF.

The CDR3 region has the DNA TGTGCCAGCTCAGCGGCAGGGCAAGAGCAGTACTTC. This gives the protein CASSAAGQEQYF. The V gene is TRBV18, the J gene TRBJ2-7; possibly TRBD1 for D (5 bases). The V gene lost 5 bases and the J gene lost 7 bases, with 12 bases spanning the gap. Germline values: CDR1 KGHSH, CDR2 LQKENI. The CDR3 has 12 amino acids.

The gene calls are TRBV7-9 and TRBJ2-1, with a tentative D call TRBD1 (6 bases). CDR1 and CDR2 (germline): SEHNR, FQNEAQ (reference sequence). This CDR3 region has 17 residues. Trimming took 4 bases from V and 0 from J, leaving 16 bases between them. CDR3 DNA sequence: TGTGCCAGCAGCTCAGGGCTGGGGGCGGCCTCCTACAATGAGCAGTTCTTC. It translates to CASSSGLGAASYNEQFF.

The chain is built from TRBV7-9 and TRBJ2-3; D gene unclear. The CDR3 sequence is 12 residues long. V lost 3 bases and J 3 bases, leaving 4 bases between the germline ends. The germline V gene encodes CDR1 SEHNR and CDR2 FQNEAQ (reference sequence). CDR3 in amino acids: CASSFITDTQYF. In DNA, the CDR3 is TGTGCCAGCAGCTTTATTACAGATACGCAGTATTTT.

The chain employs TRBV29-1 and TRBJ1-1; D might be TRBD1 (6 bases). This CDR3 comprises 14 residues. V dropped 1 base and J dropped 6 bases, with 15 bases sitting between them. Germline loops: CDR1 SQVTM, CDR2 ANQGSEA. The CDR3 reads CSVEARPQGSEAFF. The CDR3 DNA is TGCAGCGTTGAAGCCCGACCACAGGGATCTGAAGCTTTCTTT.

The chain links TRBV6-5 to TRBJ1-2; weak D call: TRBD1 (6 bases). V was shortened by 0 bases and J by 8 bases, with 10 bases between the two germline ends. This CDR3 region has 13 residues. The germline CDR1 and CDR2 sequences are MNHEY and SVGAGI. CDR3 sequence reads: CASSYSAGAGYTF. CDR3 DNA: TGTGCCAGCAGTTACTCAGCAGGGGCCGGCTACACCTTC.

This chain connects TRBV28 to TRBJ1-2; 10 nucleotides align to TRBD1. J gave up 1 base and V 6 bases, and 11 bases lay outside the gene matches. Per germline, CDR1 MDHEN and CDR2 SYDVKM. The CDR3 covers 17 residues. CDR3 sequence (DNA): TGTGCCAGCAGGCCGGGACAGGGGACCCACCTTAACTATGGCTACACCTTC. It is translated as CASRPGQGTHLNYGYTF.